This T cell receptor (beta chain) was sequenced during a study of blood T cells in healthy people across ages. PCR was performed a second time for roughly 7 to 12 cycles using a sample-barcoded 5' primer and a J-beta primer mix. MiXCR, run by TCRdb on the 5' RACE reads, gives a single entry per CDR3 protein. There are around 1,000,000 distinct CDR3 sequences in the sample; more than 30% occur only once, and less than 15% lies in the top ten. Study-level findings and limits: Age brought a roughly linear fall in TCR beta diversity measured per million T cells.

Germline V lookup: CDR1 MNHEY, CDR2 SVGAGI. CDR3 length equals 14 residues. The V gene lost 6 bases and the J gene lost 6 bases, with 15 bases spanning the gap. Worth noting for this clonotype: Its specificity is unknown.

The chain couples TRBV6-5 to TRBJ2-1; weak D call: TRBD1 (8 bases). The source material was blood. The source is a man aged 18 to 35 in good health. The CDR3 sequence: CASRTGGVGNEQFF. CDR3 nucleotides: TGTGCCAGCAGAACAGGGGGGGTTGGCAATGAGCAGTTCTTC.